One sample yielded the 22 T cell receptor beta chains listed below, sequenced in a study of cytomegalovirus exposure and HLA in healthy donors. 60 Vbeta and 13 Jbeta primers were used in PCR. Assay used: immunoSEQ multiplex PCR; TCRdb lists only in-frame clones, some missing. Counted here are about 190,000 clones, less than 90% occurring once; the ten biggest clones make up about 0.25%. The material sequenced was PBMCs. Receptors were obtained from a boy younger than 18 in good health and CMV-seronegative.

CDR3 protein: CATLWGPDYGYTF. CDR3 DNA: TGTGCCACCCTTTGGGGGCCGGACTATGGCTACACCTTC. The chain uses TRBV28 and TRBJ1-2, with D possibly TRBD1 on 6 matching bases. Germline V gives CDR1 MDHEN, CDR2 SYDVKM. V was trimmed by 10 bases and J by 3 bases, leaving 15 bases between them. The CDR3 totals 13 residues.

The rearrangement joins TRBV5-1 to TRBJ2-7; D perhaps matches TRBD1 (5 bases). The CDR3 sequence is 15 residues long. V was pared by 0 bases and J by 1 base, with 11 bases between. The germline V gene has CDR1 SGHRS and CDR2 YFSETQ. CDR3: CASSLGPGWSYEQYF. Here the CDR3 DNA reads TGCGCCAGCAGCTTGGGTCCAGGGTGGTCCTACGAGCAGTACTTC.

This chain links TRBV6-5 with TRBJ2-1; 10 nucleotides line up with TRBD2. With 6 bases clipped from V and 12 bases from J, the junction kept 2 bases outside the gene matches. The CDR3 contains 11 residues. Germline CDR1 is MNHEY and CDR2 is SVGAGI. The CDR3 DNA is TGTGCCAGCAGACTAGCGGGGTCGCAGTTCTTC. As protein: CASRLAGSQFF.

Concerning this clone: Other nucleotide sequences from this sample produce the same CDR3. The genes are TRBV5-1 and TRBJ2-5; no definite D call. Germline lookup yields CDR1 SGHRS and CDR2 YFSETQ. The CDR3 totals 13 residues. V dropped 0 bases and J dropped 4 bases, with 7 bases sitting between them. Here the CDR3 reads CASSLGSGETQYF. The CDR3 region has the DNA TGCGCCAGCAGCTTGGGATCGGGAGAGACCCAGTACTTC.

The chain uses TRBV27 and TRBJ1-6; 7 bases fit TRBD1. The CDR3 sequence is 14 residues long. After removal of 5 bases from V and 13 bases from J, the junction contained 11 bases not matched to a gene. The germline V gene has CDR1 MNHEY and CDR2 SMNVEV (reference sequence). CDR3 protein: CASSPRDSGRPLHF. CDR3 nucleotide sequence: TGTGCCAGCAGTCCCCGGGACAGCGGTAGGCCCCTCCACTTT.

The chain combines TRBV28 with TRBJ2-7, with TRBD2 matching 7 bases. CDR3 length: 14 residues. Germline-derived CDR1 and CDR2 are MDHEN and SYDVKM. With V trimmed by 2 bases and J by 1 base, 2 bases remained unmatched. The CDR3 spells CASSLPGLSYEQYF. As DNA, the CDR3 is TGTGCCAGCAGTTTACCGGGACTATCCTACGAGCAGTACTTC.

The gene calls are TRBV2 and TRBJ1-1; no clear D. V shed 3 bases and J shed 0 bases, with 5 bases lying between them. The germline V gene has CDR1 SNHLY and CDR2 FYNNEI. The CDR3 runs to 13 residues. The CDR3 reads CASSDGMNTEAFF. The CDR3 DNA reads TGTGCCAGCAGTGACGGGATGAACACTGAAGCTTTCTTT.

CDR3 sequence reads: CASSSTFYEQYF. Written as DNA, the CDR3 is TGTGCCAGCAGTTCCACATTCTACGAGCAGTACTTC. V is TRBV28 and J is TRBJ2-7; D gene unclear. CDR1 is MDHEN, CDR2 SYDVKM, per germline. Trimming took 4 bases from V and 3 from J, leaving 7 bases between them. The CDR3 sequence is 12 residues long.

The V gene is TRBV11-2, the J gene TRBJ2-7; TRBD2 matches 8 bases. V lost 5 bases to trimming and J lost 4 bases; unmatched junction nucleotides: 7. CDR3 length: 14 residues. From germline, CDR1 is SGHAT and CDR2 FQNNGV. The CDR3 region has the DNA TGTGCCAGCAGCCCTGCTCCTAGCGGGTACGAGCAGTACTTC. This encodes CASSPAPSGYEQYF.

The chain is built from TRBV5-1 and TRBJ2-7; 10 positions agree with TRBD1. The CDR3 runs to 13 residues. Germline CDR1 reads SGHRS; CDR2 reads YFSETQ. The trim removed 2 bases at V and 6 bases at J, leaving 2 bases unmatched. The CDR3 protein is CASSLRTGGEQYF. Written as DNA, the CDR3 is TGCGCCAGCAGCTTAAGGACAGGGGGCGAGCAGTACTTC.

V is TRBV6-1 and J is TRBJ2-7; a possible D gene is TRBD1 (6 bases). This CDR3 is built from 15 residues. Between the trimmed V and J ends, which lost 2 bases and 5 bases, there was a span of 16 bases. Germline values: CDR1 MNHNS, CDR2 SASEGT. DNA of the CDR3: TGTGCCAGCAGTGAATTGGGGGCCCCGGCCGACGAGCAGTACTTC. It is translated as CASSELGAPADEQYF.

V gene TRBV28 combines with J gene TRBJ1-4; D is undetermined. Germline CDR1 MDHEN, CDR2 SYDVKM. V shed 5 bases and J shed 8 bases, with 21 bases lying between them. This CDR3 is built from 16 residues. This CDR3 reads CASSPNPSYSGEKLFF. The CDR3 DNA follows: TGTGCCAGCAGTCCAAACCCCAGCTATTCAGGCGAAAAACTGTTTTTT.

This chain links TRBV2 with TRBJ2-1; TRBD2 matches at 7 bases. V was pared by 3 bases and J by 1 base, with 9 bases of the junction left unmatched. This CDR3 is 17 amino acids long. CDR1 is SNHLY and CDR2 is FYNNEI in the germline V gene. The CDR3 reads CASSDAPAGSSYNEQFF. The CDR3 DNA reads as TGTGCCAGCAGTGACGCCCCAGCGGGATCGTCCTACAATGAGCAGTTCTTC. The full variable domain, in which reference TRBV2 and TRBJ2-1 provide the parts outside the CDR3, is EPEVTQTPSHQVTQMGQEVILRCVPISNHLYFYWYRQILGQKVEFLVSFYNNEISEKSEIFDDQFSVERPDGSNFTLKIRSTKLEDSAMYFCASSDAPAGSSYNEQFFGPGTRLTVL.

The chain is built from TRBV19 and TRBJ2-1; 7 bases match TRBD1. CDR1 is LNHDA and CDR2 is SQIVND in the germline V gene (reference sequence). The V segment lost 10 bases and the J segment 7 bases; nucleotides outside the gene matches: 13. The CDR3 has 14 residues. The CDR3 DNA is TGTGCCACAGTTACAGGGGATGGTTCAAATGAGCAGTTCTTC. Translating it yields CATVTGDGSNEQFF.

The V and J genes are TRBV7-2 and TRBJ1-1; 7 nucleotides agree with TRBD1. There are 15 residues in the CDR3. Germline trimming cut 4 bases from V and 0 bases from J; bases unmatched to any gene: 5. Per the germline V gene, CDR1 is SGHTA and CDR2 is FQGNSA. The DNA of the CDR3 is TGTGCCAGCAGCTACCAGACAGGGTTGAACACTGAAGCTTTCTTT. Its protein is CASSYQTGLNTEAFF.

CDR3 amino acids: CASQGTAYEQYF. CDR3 in DNA: TGTGCCAGCCAAGGGACAGCCTACGAGCAGTACTTC. The chain employs TRBV6-6 and TRBJ2-7; the match to TRBD1 covers 7 bases. V lost 8 bases to trimming and J lost 2 bases; unmatched junction nucleotides: 3. The CDR3 loop spans 12 amino acids. From germline, CDR1 is MNHNY and CDR2 SVGAGI (reference sequence).

The rearrangement joins TRBV9 to TRBJ1-4, with TRBD1 matching over 7 bases. CDR3 length: 15 amino acids. J was trimmed by 6 bases and V by 1 base; bases with no gene match: 6. Germline CDR1 and CDR2: SGDLS and YYNGEE. CDR3 loop: CASSVRGQSHEKLFF. CDR3 nucleotides: TGTGCCAGCAGCGTACGGGGACAGAGTCATGAAAAACTGTTTTTT.

The chain links TRBV5-4 to TRBJ2-1, with TRBD2 matching over 7 bases. CDR1 is SGHNT, CDR2 YYREEE, per germline (reference sequence). J lost 7 bases, V lost 0 bases, and 7 bases had no gene match. The CDR3 is 15 residues long. This chain's CDR3 is CASSLGAGVGNEQFF. As DNA, the CDR3 is TGTGCCAGCAGCTTGGGTGCGGGAGTGGGGAATGAGCAGTTCTTC.

The chain joins TRBV4-3 to TRBJ2-1; perhaps TRBD1 as D (5 bases). Germline loops: CDR1 LGHNA, CDR2 YSLEER. This CDR3 region has 16 residues. V lost 2 bases, J lost 6 bases, and 17 bases lay in between. This CDR3 is CASSQFTTVLTNEQFF. In DNA, the CDR3 is TGCGCCAGCAGCCAATTCACGACAGTACTTACCAATGAGCAGTTCTTC.

The genes are TRBV7-9 and TRBJ1-3; the D gene is possibly TRBD1 (6 bases). V was clipped by 5 bases and J by 4 bases, with 12 bases between them. In germline, CDR1 is SEHNR, CDR2 FQNEAQ (reference sequence). The CDR3 is made up of 14 amino acids. Written as DNA, the CDR3 is TGTGCCAGCAGCCTACAGGGTTTCGGAAACACCATATATTTT. Its protein is CASSLQGFGNTIYF.

V is TRBV7-3 and J is TRBJ2-3, with D perhaps matching TRBD2 (6 bases). Trimming shortened V by 2 bases and J by 5 bases, and 11 bases separated the two germline ends. In germline, CDR1 is SGHTA, CDR2 FQGTGA. CDR3 length: 14 amino acids. The CDR3: CASSLRGKGDTQYF. The CDR3 DNA is TGTGCCAGCAGCTTACGGGGGAAGGGAGATACGCAGTATTTT.

The CDR3 DNA is TGTGCCAGCAGCTTGGAGGAGGTCCACACTGAAGCTTTCTTT. Translation: CASSLEEVHTEAFF. The V gene is TRBV5-5, the J gene TRBJ1-1; D is ambiguous. The CDR3 sequence is 14 residues long. The V and J ends lost 0 bases and 3 bases respectively, with 9 bases between them. Germline V gene lookup returns CDR1 SGHKS and CDR2 YYEKEE (reference sequence).